Listed below are T cell receptor beta chains from one sample, sequenced in a study of T cells after yellow fever vaccination. TCRdb used MiXCR to reprocess the 5' RACE reads, holding one entry per CDR3 protein. The sample has some 340,000 distinct CDR3 sequences, about 11% seen once; the top ten hold about 3.5%. Sequencing was performed on CD4+ T cells sorted from PBMCs, taken 45 days after the yellow fever booster vaccination. These receptor sequences come from a man younger than 35 who received the YFV17D yellow fever vaccine. The CDR3 runs from the conserved cysteine through the conserved F or W. A D gene is named only where the DNA matches it firmly. Rows give clone size only sometimes, using once, few, many, or a class for an expanded clone.

V gene	D gene	clone size	J gene	CDR3 protein	CDR3 DNA
TRBV12-3/TRBV12-4	-	many	TRBJ2-5	CASSRAGETQYF	TGTGCCAGCAGCCGGGCAGGGGAGACCCAGTACTTC
TRBV5-1	TRBD1	many	TRBJ1-2	CASSLDRGSSGYTF	TGCGCCAGCAGCTTGGACAGGGGATCTTCTGGCTACACCTTC
TRBV5-5	-	-	TRBJ1-4	CASSGGSVREKLFF	TGTGCCAGCAGCGGGGGGAGCGTCCGTGAAAAACTGTTTTTT
TRBV3-1	-	-	TRBJ1-1	CASSQDWGTGTEAFF	TGTGCCAGCAGCCAAGATTGGGGGACCGGCACTGAAGCTTTCTTT
TRBV20-1	-	-	TRBJ2-1	CSARTPWTPNEQFF	TGCAGTGCTAGGACCCCTTGGACCCCGAATGAGCAGTTCTTC
TRBV14	-	-	TRBJ1-5	CASSRSGGNQPQHF	TGTGCCAGCAGCCGATCGGGTGGCAATCAGCCCCAGCATTTT
TRBV11-2	TRBD2	many	TRBJ2-3	CASSVGLAGRDTQYF	TGTGCCAGCAGCGTGGGACTAGCGGGGAGAGATACGCAGTATTTT
TRBV7-9	-	few	TRBJ2-2	CASSFPEGRLKSGELFF	TGTGCCAGCAGCTTCCCTGAGGGCAGGCTAAAGTCCGGGGAGCTGTTTTTT
TRBV7-9	-	-	TRBJ1-2	CASFRSGTF	TGTGCCAGCTTCCGGTCGGGCACCTTC
TRBV7-2	-	few	TRBJ2-2	CASSLARGGELFF	TGTGCCAGCAGCTTAGCGCGCGGCGGGGAGCTGTTTTTT
TRBV7-2	TRBD2	many	TRBJ2-7	CASSPGLAEALEQYF	TGTGCCAGCAGCCCGGGACTAGCGGAAGCCCTCGAGCAGTACTTC
TRBV7-2	TRBD1	-	TRBJ1-4	CASSLLTGGIRKLFF	TGTGCCAGCAGCTTATTGACAGGGGGCATCCGAAAACTGTTTTTT
TRBV20-1	-	many	TRBJ1-3	CSASPSAAAGNTIYF	TGCAGTGCTAGTCCCTCGGCAGCTGCTGGAAACACCATATATTTT
TRBV6-6	-	-	TRBJ2-7	CASSYSGWQLEQYF	TGTGCCAGCAGTTACTCTGGGTGGCAGCTCGAGCAGTACTTC
TRBV7-2	-	-	TRBJ2-3	CASSSSRQDTQYF	TGTGCCAGCAGCTCCTCTCGGCAAGATACGCAGTATTTT
TRBV7-3	TRBD1	-	TRBJ2-2	CASRLGTGKTGELFF	TGTGCCAGCAGACTCGGGACAGGAAAAACCGGGGAGCTGTTTTTT
TRBV12-3/TRBV12-4	TRBD2	few	TRBJ2-5	CASSSAGGGPQETQYF	TGTGCCAGCAGTTCGGCGGGGGGTGGGCCTCAAGAGACCCAGTACTTC
TRBV5-1	-	few	TRBJ1-2	CASSEDGRYGYTF	TGCGCCAGCAGCGAGGACGGACGCTATGGCTACACCTTC
TRBV7-9	-	-	TRBJ1-5	CASSQDWGNQPQHF	TGTGCCAGCAGCCAAGACTGGGGCAATCAGCCCCAGCATTTT
TRBV7-2	-	few	TRBJ2-7	CASSLVIEKQPYEQYF	TGTGCCAGCAGCTTAGTAATCGAGAAACAGCCCTACGAGCAGTACTTC
TRBV29-1	TRBD2	-	TRBJ2-3	CSVALAADTQYF	TGCAGCGTTGCCCTAGCGGCAGATACGCAGTATTTT
TRBV28	-	-	TRBJ2-5	CASNKGQVGEETQYF	TGTGCCAGCAACAAGGGCCAGGTGGGTGAAGAGACCCAGTACTTC
TRBV7-2	TRBD2	-	TRBJ2-5	CASSKLAGGYQETQYF	TGTGCCAGCAGCAAACTAGCGGGGGGATACCAAGAGACCCAGTACTTC
TRBV6-5	TRBD1	few	TRBJ2-2	CASTPFPGQAGELFF	TGTGCCAGCACCCCATTCCCGGGACAGGCCGGGGAGCTGTTTTTT
TRBV7-2	-	-	TRBJ1-5	CASSFRAGDQPQHF	TGTGCCAGCAGCTTTCGTGCTGGGGATCAGCCCCAGCATTTT
TRBV11-1	-	-	TRBJ2-1	CASSLPGGPNEQFF	TGTGCCAGCAGCTTACCCGGGGGCCCGAATGAGCAGTTCTTC
TRBV4-2	-	many	TRBJ2-7	CASSQEILDRRNEQYF	TGTGCCAGCAGCCAAGAGATCCTCGACCGGCGCAACGAGCAGTACTTC
TRBV29-1	-	few	TRBJ2-1	CSVDQGYNEQFF	TGCAGCGTTGATCAGGGTTACAATGAGCAGTTCTTC